The 18 T cell receptor beta chains in this list originate from one sample, sequenced in a study of siplizumab effects on memory and regulatory T cells. Repertoires were generated with immunoSEQ multiplex PCR, while TCRdb's copy carries only in-frame clones and drops some. The table has tens of thousands of clones, 94% seen once. The sequenced sample was non-Treg CD4+ T cells sorted from blood. All receptors derive from a human donor in good health.

V is TRBV6-5 and J is TRBJ1-1; D is perhaps TRBD1 (6 bases). Looked up from germline, CDR1 is MNHEY and CDR2 is SVGAGI. The ends were cut back, 0 bases at V and 2 bases at J, with 13 bases in the middle. The length of the CDR3 is 16 residues. For the CDR3, the DNA is TGTGCCAGCAGTTACTCACCAGGGGCAGGTAACACTGAAGCTTTCTTT. This codes for CASSYSPGAGNTEAFF.

The rearrangement uses TRBV2 and TRBJ2-2; D is perhaps TRBD2 (5 bases). V was cut by 6 bases and J by 6 bases, with 11 bases left in between. There are 13 residues in the CDR3. Germline V gene lookup returns CDR1 SNHLY and CDR2 FYNNEI. This chain's CDR3 is CASRVSDPGELFF. The CDR3 coding sequence is TGTGCCAGCAGGGTTAGCGATCCCGGGGAGCTGTTTTTT.

The V gene is TRBV11-2, the J gene TRBJ2-7; 9 bases line up with TRBD1. This CDR3 is 14 amino acids long. CDR1 is SGHAT, CDR2 FQNNGV, per germline. The V gene end was trimmed by 5 bases and the J gene end by 4 bases; junction bases not matched to a gene: 6. DNA of the CDR3: TGTGCCAGCAGCCTTACAGGGGGCCAGTACGAGCAGTACTTC. Its protein product is CASSLTGGQYEQYF.

The chain couples TRBV25-1 to TRBJ2-7; D might be TRBD2 (5 bases). CDR1 and CDR2 from the germline V gene are MGHDK and SYGVNS. V lost 6 bases and J lost 4, with 19 bases in between. The CDR3 covers 15 residues. In nucleotides, the CDR3 is TGTGCCAGCAGCGCTGCTGGGAGTCCTGTGTACGAGCAGTACTTC. Translated, it gives CASSAAGSPVYEQYF.

This clone is a singleton in its sample. The rearrangement joins TRBV29-1 to TRBJ2-1; 7 bases are a match to TRBD1. In germline, CDR1 is SQVTM, CDR2 ANQGSEA. The CDR3 sequence is 14 residues long. V trimming: 6 bases; J trimming: 7 bases; junction bases outside the gene matches: 12. The CDR3 protein is CSVQDDRDRNEQFF. CDR3 in DNA: TGCAGCGTCCAGGATGACAGGGATCGGAATGAGCAGTTCTTC.

The rearrangement links TRBV5-4 to TRBJ2-3, with D possibly matching TRBD2 (6 bases). The CDR3 sequence is 18 residues long. V was pared by 0 bases and J by 4 bases, with 21 bases between. The germline V gene has CDR1 SGHNT and CDR2 YYREEE (reference sequence). The CDR3 loop is CASSLAPSSSAQSDTQYF. CDR3 in DNA: TGTGCCAGCAGCTTGGCTCCCTCGTCTAGCGCACAATCAGATACGCAGTATTTT.

This clone was found a few times. The V call is TRBV18, the J call TRBJ1-6; 8 positions agree with TRBD1. V shed 6 bases and J 5 bases; nucleotides not matched to a gene: 24. CDR1 is KGHSH and CDR2 is LQKENI in the germline V gene. The CDR3 sequence is 21 residues long. CDR3 bases: TGTGCCAGCTCCACGGTGCGTGGGACAGGAGTTATCCTTCAAGATAATTCACCCCTCCACTTT. This codes for CASSTVRGTGVILQDNSPLHF.

The chain combines TRBV30 with TRBJ2-3; 7 bases match TRBD1. V was clipped by 3 bases and J by 4 bases; unmatched bases: 10. The germline gives CDR1 GTSNPN, CDR2 SVGIG (reference sequence). The CDR3 runs 15 residues. The chain's CDR3 is CAWSQTGVGADTQYF. DNA for the CDR3: TGTGCCTGGAGCCAAACAGGGGTAGGAGCAGATACGCAGTATTTT. Based on the CDR3 plus reference TRBV30 and TRBJ2-3, the full variable domain is SQTIHQWPATLVQPVGSPLSLECTVEGTSNPNLYWYRQAAGRGLQLLFYSVGIGQISSEVPQNLSASRPQDRQFILSSKKLLLSDSGFYLCAWSQTGVGADTQYFGPGTRLTVL.

This clone is a singleton in its sample. The CDR3 loop reads CASSTRDRGGYGYTF. DNA of the CDR3: TGTGCCAGTAGTACCCGGGACAGGGGGGGGTATGGCTACACCTTC. The V call is TRBV19, the J call TRBJ1-2, with 11 nucleotides matching TRBD1. V was clipped by 4 bases and J by 5 bases; unmatched bases: 6. The germline CDR1 and CDR2 sequences are LNHDA and SQIVND (reference sequence). The CDR3 length is 15 residues. Full variable domain (outside the CDR3, taken from reference TRBV19 and TRBJ1-2): DGGITQSPKYLFRKEGQNVTLSCEQNLNHDAMYWYRQDPGQGLRLIYYSQIVNDFQKGDIAEGYSVSREKKESFPLTVTSAQKNPTAFYLCASSTRDRGGYGYTFGSGTRLTVV.

The CDR3 DNA reads TGCGCCAGCAGCCGGGGCGGTATGAACACTGAAGCTTTCTTT. Translating it yields CASSRGGMNTEAFF. The chain couples TRBV5-1 to TRBJ1-1, with D perhaps matching TRBD1 (5 bases). The V end was cut by 4 bases, the J end by 0 bases, with 10 bases between. Germline V gene lookup returns CDR1 SGHRS and CDR2 YFSETQ. The CDR3 contains 14 residues.

The V gene is TRBV23-1, the J gene TRBJ2-7, with 12 bases fitting TRBD1. Being an ORF, TRBV23-1 has a function that is uncertain. V lost 6 bases, J lost 6 bases, and 15 bases stayed unmatched. The CDR3 extends over 17 amino acids. CDR3 sequence (DNA): TGCGCCAGCAGCCCTGACCCACCGGGACAGGGGGCTTGCGAGCAGTACTTC. This codes for CASSPDPPGQGACEQYF.

The chain has TRBV10-3 and TRBJ2-7; 9 nucleotides match TRBD2. Germline V lookup: CDR1 ENHRY, CDR2 SYGVKD. The CDR3 spans 14 residues. V was clipped by 7 bases and J by 4 bases; unmatched bases: 8. Here the CDR3 reads CAIKGGGRGYEQYF. The DNA of the CDR3 is TGTGCCATCAAAGGCGGCGGGAGGGGATACGAGCAGTACTTC.

A note on this clone: This sample includes further DNA sequences coding for the same CDR3. The V and J genes are TRBV5-1 and TRBJ2-7; 10 bases fit TRBD1. CDR3 size: 14 residues. Germline CDR1 is SGHRS and CDR2 is YFSETQ. J gave up 2 bases and V 4 bases, and 3 bases lay outside the gene matches. Here the CDR3 reads CASSPGQGAYEQYF. As DNA, the CDR3 is TGCGCCAGCAGCCCCGGACAGGGGGCCTACGAGCAGTACTTC. Based on the CDR3 plus reference TRBV5-1 and TRBJ2-7, the full variable domain is KAGVTQTPRYLIKTRGQQVTLSCSPISGHRSVSWYQQTPGQGLQFLFEYFSETQRNKGNFPGRFSGRQFSNSRSEMNVSTLELGDSALYLCASSPGQGAYEQYFGPGTRLTVT.

CDR3 in DNA: TGTGCCAGCAGCTTGGTACTAGCGGCGGAGGAGCAGTACTTC. This sequence encodes CASSLVLAAEEQYF. The chain is built from TRBV7-9 and TRBJ2-7, with TRBD2 identical over 8 bases. Germline V lookup: CDR1 SEHNR, CDR2 FQNEAQ (reference sequence). V lost 3 bases, J lost 7 bases, and 8 bases stayed unmatched. This CDR3 is built from 14 residues.

This clone has only one observation. The genes are TRBV6-1 and TRBJ2-7; a weak D match, TRBD1 (5 bases). The germline V and J ends were trimmed by 3 bases and 1 base, with 16 bases remaining between them. This CDR3 has 16 amino acids. The germline CDR1 and CDR2 sequences are MNHNS and SASEGT. For the CDR3, the DNA is TGTGCCAGCAGTGAGTTTATTTGGCAGGGATCCTACGAGCAGTACTTC. The encoded protein is CASSEFIWQGSYEQYF.

This clone was detected only once. The chain joins TRBV11-3 to TRBJ1-2, with D possibly TRBD1 on 6 matching bases. V was clipped by 5 bases and J by 6 bases, with 22 bases between them. CDR1 is SGHNT, CDR2 YENEEA, per germline. The CDR3 is 16 residues long. CDR3 sequence: CASSQGNLQGKNGYTF. CDR3 in DNA: TGTGCCAGCAGCCAGGGGAACTTACAGGGAAAGAATGGCTACACCTTC.

This clone has just a few counts. The CDR3 coding sequence is TGCGCCAGCAGCCAAGATTTCAGGGTACGGGTTGGCTACACCTTC. Its translation: CASSQDFRVRVGYTF. This chain links TRBV4-3 with TRBJ1-2; tentative D call: TRBD1 (5 bases). The CDR3 sequence is 15 residues long. Germline V lookup: CDR1 LGHNA, CDR2 YSLEER. V was cut by 0 bases and J by 7 bases, with 15 bases left in between.

This clone was detected a few times. The chain has TRBV5-1 and TRBJ2-1, with TRBD2 matching 7 bases. The CDR3 totals 14 residues. Trimming took 4 bases from V and 9 from J; bases not matched to a gene: 10. Germline V gene sequence: CDR1 SGHRS, CDR2 YFSETQ. The DNA of the CDR3 is TGCGCCAGCAGCCTTACGGGGGGTATGGGTGAGCAGTTCTTC. It translates to CASSLTGGMGEQFF.